The 20 T cell receptor beta chains listed next were all sequenced from one sample in a study of T cell responses to AZD1222 COVID-19 vaccine. Clones were read by immunoSEQ multiplex PCR, and TCRdb kept only the in-frame ones, dropping some. The sample consists of roughly 160,000 clones, over 85% of them appearing once. The sample consisted of peripheral blood, taken on day 0 of AZD1222 vaccination. All receptors derive from an adult in good health.

The rearrangement links TRBV7-9 to TRBJ2-1; tentatively, D is TRBD1 or TRBD2 (5 bases each). This CDR3 contains 15 residues. Trimming shortened V by 5 bases and J by 0 bases, and 11 bases separated the two germline ends. The germline gives CDR1 SEHNR, CDR2 FQNEAQ (reference sequence). The CDR3 DNA reads as TGTGCCAGCAGCCAGGGACGCAGCTCCTACAATGAGCAGTTCTTC. Protein product: CASSQGRSSYNEQFF. Variable domain in full (rest from reference TRBV7-9 and TRBJ2-1): DTGVSQNPRHKITKRGQNVTFRCDPISEHNRLYWYRQTLGQGPEFLTYFQNEAQLEKSRLLSDRFSAERPKGSFSTLEIQRTEQGDSAMYLCASSQGRSSYNEQFFGPGTRLTVL.

V and J are TRBV29-1 and TRBJ2-7; TRBD2 matches at 15 bases. The germline CDR1 and CDR2 sequences are SQVTM and ANQGSEA. V trimming: 6 bases; J trimming: 2 bases; junction bases outside the gene matches: 8. The CDR3 totals 16 residues. The CDR3 spells CSVAGTSGRPTYEQYF. The CDR3 DNA reads TGCAGCGTGGCCGGGACTAGCGGGAGGCCCACCTACGAGCAGTACTTC.

The rearrangement uses TRBV19 and TRBJ1-2; 9 nucleotides agree with TRBD1. The CDR3 spans 12 residues. Germline V gene lookup returns CDR1 LNHDA and CDR2 SQIVND (reference sequence). Trimming cost V 10 bases and J 6 bases; bases outside gene matches: 6. The CDR3 coding sequence is TGTGCCACAACCGGGACAGGGCATGGCTACACCTTC. Protein sequence: CATTGTGHGYTF.

This chain uses TRBV2 with TRBJ2-7; 10 nucleotides match TRBD1. With 7 bases clipped from V and 3 bases from J, the junction kept 9 bases outside the gene matches. The length of the CDR3 is 15 residues. CDR1 SNHLY and CDR2 FYNNEI come from the germline V gene. CDR3 protein: CASTQGQGGFYEQYF. The CDR3 DNA follows: TGTGCCAGCACCCAAGGACAGGGGGGTTTCTACGAGCAGTACTTC.

The CDR3 region is CASRRGTGYGYTF. In nucleotides, the CDR3 is TGTGCCAGCAGACGGGGGACAGGGTATGGCTACACCTTC. The chain employs TRBV6-5 and TRBJ1-2; 9 bases are shared with TRBD1. J gave up 5 bases and V 6 bases, and 4 bases lay outside the gene matches. The germline gives CDR1 MNHEY, CDR2 SVGAGI. The CDR3 totals 13 residues.

The chain employs TRBV19 and TRBJ1-1, with TRBD1 as a possible D gene (6 bases). Germline CDR1 and CDR2: LNHDA and SQIVND (reference sequence). This CDR3 is built from 15 residues. Trimming left V 6 bases short and J 1 base short, with 15 bases between. The CDR3 nucleotides read TGTGCCAGTAGCGAGCCGCGGGGGGCGAACACTGAAGCTTTCTTT. Translated, it gives CASSEPRGANTEAFF.

The chain carries TRBV3-1 (or the pseudogene TRBV3-2) and TRBJ2-7; D is unresolved. With 4 bases removed from V and 5 bases from J, the gap between germline ends came to 18 bases. The CDR3 contains 15 residues. Per the germline V gene, CDR1 is LGHDT and CDR2 is YNNKEL (reference sequence). CDR3 DNA: TGTGCCAGCAGCCCGCGGAGTCGGCCCCAGAACGAGCAGTACTTC. It yields the protein CASSPRSRPQNEQYF.

This rearrangement joins TRBV24-1 to TRBJ2-2; D might be TRBD1 (6 bases). There are 13 residues in the CDR3. Germline CDR1 is KGHDR and CDR2 is SFDVKD. V lost 9 bases and J 4 bases, leaving 11 bases between the germline ends. CDR3 residues: CATRRTATGELFF. In nucleotides, the CDR3 is TGTGCCACCCGAAGGACAGCCACCGGGGAGCTGTTTTTT.

The chain links TRBV5-8 to TRBJ2-7; 10 bases fit TRBD1. The CDR3 contains 14 residues. The germline V gene has CDR1 SGHTS and CDR2 YDEGEE. Trimming at V came to 4 bases and at J to 5 bases, leaving 6 bases not matched to a gene. CDR3 sequence (DNA): TGTGCCAGCAGCCCGGGACAGGGGTGGAACGAGCAGTACTTC. As protein: CASSPGQGWNEQYF.

The chain uses TRBV7-2 and TRBJ2-3; 9 bases match TRBD2. This CDR3 has 18 residues. Germline values: CDR1 SGHTA, CDR2 FQGNSA. The V and J ends lost 3 bases and 0 bases, in that order; junction bases with no gene match: 10. The CDR3 spells CASSFIVSGGTSTDTQYF. The CDR3, as DNA: TGTGCCAGCAGCTTTATAGTGAGCGGGGGGACTAGCACAGATACGCAGTATTTT. Full variable domain (missing parts from reference TRBV7-2 and TRBJ2-3): GAGVSQSPSNKVTEKGKDVELRCDPISGHTALYWYRQSLGQGLEFLIYFQGNSAPDKSGLPSDRFSAERTGGSVSTLTIQRTQQEDSAVYLCASSFIVSGGTSTDTQYFGPGTRLTVL.

The chain recombines TRBV29-1 with TRBJ2-1, with 7 bases matching TRBD1. Germline lookup yields CDR1 SQVTM and CDR2 ANQGSEA. This CDR3 region has 12 residues. The V and J ends lost 7 bases and 13 bases, in that order; junction bases with no gene match: 13. This CDR3 is CSGYRDSKEQFF. DNA of the CDR3: TGCAGCGGGTACCGGGACAGCAAGGAACAGTTCTTC.

The chain employs TRBV5-1 and TRBJ2-1, with D possibly TRBD1 on 5 matching bases. V shed 1 base and J shed 0 bases, with 11 bases lying between them. Germline values: CDR1 SGHRS, CDR2 YFSETQ. This CDR3 spans 16 amino acids. The CDR3 reads CASSLLGQDSYNEQFF. The CDR3 nucleotides are TGCGCCAGCAGCTTGCTGGGGCAGGACTCCTACAATGAGCAGTTCTTC. Together with reference TRBV5-1 and TRBJ2-1, the CDR3 gives the full variable domain: KAGVTQTPRYLIKTRGQQVTLSCSPISGHRSVSWYQQTPGQGLQFLFEYFSETQRNKGNFPGRFSGRQFSNSRSEMNVSTLELGDSALYLCASSLLGQDSYNEQFFGPGTRLTVL.

Remarks on this clone: Within the sample, other DNA sequences also encode this same CDR3. V usage is TRBV18 and J usage is TRBJ2-3; D not resolved. The V end lost 3 bases, the J end lost 2 bases, and 3 bases lay between the germline ends. This CDR3 is 12 amino acids long. Germline V lookup: CDR1 KGHSH, CDR2 LQKENI. The CDR3 sequence: CASSPYTDTQYF. CDR3 in DNA: TGTGCCAGCTCACCCTACACAGATACGCAGTATTTT.

V and J are TRBV19 and TRBJ1-5; 7 bases match TRBD1. This CDR3 has 12 residues. Germline V gene sequence: CDR1 LNHDA, CDR2 SQIVND (reference sequence). V was pared by 11 bases and J by 4 bases, with 5 bases of the junction left unmatched. CDR3 in amino acids: CAGGDSNQPQHF. DNA of the CDR3: TGTGCCGGAGGGGACAGTAATCAGCCCCAGCATTTT.

The chain links TRBV6-5 to TRBJ1-1; 7 bases match TRBD1. Losses at the gene ends were 7 bases for V and 4 bases for J; bases not matched to a gene: 6. Germline V gives CDR1 MNHEY, CDR2 SVGAGI. This CDR3 has 13 amino acids. The CDR3 protein is CASISDRSTEAFF. DNA of the CDR3: TGTGCCAGCATCTCGGACAGGTCCACTGAAGCTTTCTTT.

The chain is built from TRBV4-2 and TRBJ2-7, with TRBD2 matching over 9 bases. The germline V gene encodes CDR1 LGHNA and CDR2 YNFKEQ. This CDR3 comprises 16 residues. After removal of 6 bases from V and 0 bases from J, the junction contained 9 bases not matched to a gene. This chain's CDR3 is CASSPLAGPSSYEQYF. Written as DNA, the CDR3 is TGTGCCAGCAGTCCACTAGCGGGCCCGAGCTCCTACGAGCAGTACTTC.

This chain joins TRBV6-6 and TRBJ1-4, with unresolved D. Deletions cut 6 bases from V and 5 bases from J, with 13 bases between. This CDR3 is built from 14 residues. Germline V gene data show CDR1 as MNHNY and CDR2 as SVGAGI (reference sequence). This chain's CDR3 is CASSSRGWNEKLFF. The DNA of the CDR3 is TGTGCCAGCAGCTCCCGCGGATGGAATGAAAAACTGTTTTTT.

The table lists this clone with a count of one. This chain connects TRBV5-5 to TRBJ2-7, with D possibly called TRBD1 or TRBD2 (5 bases each). Germline CDR1 reads SGHKS; CDR2 reads YYEKEE (reference sequence). Trimming left V 2 bases short and J 3 bases short, with 21 bases between. This CDR3 comprises 17 residues. The CDR3 DNA reads as TGTGCCAGCAGCTTAGACACATACGGGGCGTCTATCTACGAGCAGTACTTC. This encodes CASSLDTYGASIYEQYF. The entire variable domain, with the rest obtained from reference TRBV5-5 and TRBJ2-7, is as follows: DAGVTQSPTHLIKTRGQQVTLRCSPISGHKSVSWYQQVLGQGPQFIFQYYEKEERGRGNFPDRFSARQFPNYSSELNVNALLLGDSALYLCASSLDTYGASIYEQYFGPGTRLTVT.

This chain connects TRBV7-9 to TRBJ2-2; D ambiguous. Germline CDR1 and CDR2: SEHNR and FQNEAQ (reference sequence). V shed 5 bases and J shed 4 bases, with 17 bases lying between them. The CDR3 is made up of 16 amino acids. The CDR3 protein is CASSPRLGRSTGELFF. Written as DNA, the CDR3 is TGTGCCAGCAGCCCCAGATTGGGCAGGTCCACCGGGGAGCTGTTTTTT.

The rearrangement joins TRBV7-9 to TRBJ1-2; D gene unclear. Germline V gene lookup returns CDR1 SEHNR and CDR2 FQNEAQ (reference sequence). The V gene lost 5 bases and the J gene lost 4 bases, with 11 bases spanning the gap. The CDR3 has 13 amino acids. The CDR3, as DNA: TGTGCCAGCAGCCCCGCCGGAGTCTATGGCTACACCTTC. Encoded protein: CASSPAGVYGYTF.